The source of this T cell receptor (beta chain) is a study of T cells in narcolepsy. Whole-study findings and limits: Comparing one patient's CSF and blood CD4+ clonotypes highlighted HCRT- and TRIB2-specific autoreactive clonotypes.

On this clone itself: Its antigen remains unknown.

Germline trimming cut 3 bases from V and 2 bases from J; bases unmatched to any gene: 3. Germline assignment: CDR1 GTSNPN and CDR2 SVGIG (reference sequence). The CDR3 is made up of 13 amino acids. Sequencing was performed with immunoSEQ multiplex PCR; in TCRdb, only in-frame clones are kept and a portion is missing. Altogether around 20,000 clones are present, around 90% being singletons, with the ten largest covering roughly 0.99%. The sequencing input was CD45RA- memory CD4+ T cells from PBMCs. This chain links TRBV30 with TRBJ1-1; 7 nucleotides line up with TRBD1. The receptor was isolated from a human donor with narcolepsy. In nucleotides, the CDR3 is TGTGCCTGGAGGGGGACAGCAAACACTGAAGCTTTCTTT. Translating it yields CAWRGTANTEAFF.